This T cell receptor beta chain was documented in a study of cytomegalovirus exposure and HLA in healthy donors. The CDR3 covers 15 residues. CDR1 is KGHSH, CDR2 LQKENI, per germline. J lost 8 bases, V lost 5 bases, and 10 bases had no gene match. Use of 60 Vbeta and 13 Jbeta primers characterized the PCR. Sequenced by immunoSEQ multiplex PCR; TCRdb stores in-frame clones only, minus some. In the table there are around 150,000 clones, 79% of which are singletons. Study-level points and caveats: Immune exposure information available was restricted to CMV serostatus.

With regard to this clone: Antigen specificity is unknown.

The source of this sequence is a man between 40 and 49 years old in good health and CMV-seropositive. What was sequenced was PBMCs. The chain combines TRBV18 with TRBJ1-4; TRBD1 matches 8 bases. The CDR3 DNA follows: TGTGCCAGCTCATCGGAGACAGGGGTTGGGGAAAAACTGTTTTTT. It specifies CASSSETGVGEKLFF.